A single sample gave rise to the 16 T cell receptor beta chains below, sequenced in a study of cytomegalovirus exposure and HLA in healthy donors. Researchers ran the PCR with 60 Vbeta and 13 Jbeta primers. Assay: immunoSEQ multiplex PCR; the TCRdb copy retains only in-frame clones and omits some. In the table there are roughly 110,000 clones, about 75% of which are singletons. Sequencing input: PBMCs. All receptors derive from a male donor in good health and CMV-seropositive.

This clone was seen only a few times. DNA for the CDR3: TGTGCCAGTGGGCGGGGGGGATCCACAGATACGCAGTATTTT. Translation: CASGRGGSTDTQYF. The chain is built from TRBV19 and TRBJ2-3; 9 nucleotides line up with TRBD2. CDR3 length: 14 residues. V lost 8 bases and J lost 2; bases outside the gene matches: 5. Germline CDR1 and CDR2: LNHDA and SQIVND (reference sequence).

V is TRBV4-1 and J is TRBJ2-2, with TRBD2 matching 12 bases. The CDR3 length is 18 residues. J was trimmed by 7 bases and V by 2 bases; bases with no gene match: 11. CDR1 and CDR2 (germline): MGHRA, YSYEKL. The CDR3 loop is CASSQSFPSGGVGGELFF. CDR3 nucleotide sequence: TGCGCCAGCAGCCAAAGTTTCCCTAGCGGGGGGGTTGGCGGGGAGCTGTTTTTT.

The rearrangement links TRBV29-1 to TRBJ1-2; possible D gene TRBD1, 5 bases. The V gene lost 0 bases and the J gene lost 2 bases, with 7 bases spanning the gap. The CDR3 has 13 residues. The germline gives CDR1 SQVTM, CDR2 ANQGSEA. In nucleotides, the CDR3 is TGCAGCGTTGAAGATCGGGGGAACTATGGCTACACCTTC. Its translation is CSVEDRGNYGYTF.

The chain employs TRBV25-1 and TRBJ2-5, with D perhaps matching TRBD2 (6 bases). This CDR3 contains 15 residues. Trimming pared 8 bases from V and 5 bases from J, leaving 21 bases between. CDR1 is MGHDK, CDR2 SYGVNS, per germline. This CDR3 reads CASPGGGLRIETQYF. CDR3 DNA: TGTGCCAGCCCCGGGGGAGGACTTAGGATCGAGACCCAGTACTTC.

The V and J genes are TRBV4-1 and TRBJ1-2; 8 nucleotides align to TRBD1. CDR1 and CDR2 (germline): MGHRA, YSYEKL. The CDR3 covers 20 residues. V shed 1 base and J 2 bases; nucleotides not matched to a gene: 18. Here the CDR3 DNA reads TGCGCCAGCAGCCAAGTTTCAGGGGGCGTTAATTTGAGGGTGAACTATGGCTACACCTTC. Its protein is CASSQVSGGVNLRVNYGYTF.

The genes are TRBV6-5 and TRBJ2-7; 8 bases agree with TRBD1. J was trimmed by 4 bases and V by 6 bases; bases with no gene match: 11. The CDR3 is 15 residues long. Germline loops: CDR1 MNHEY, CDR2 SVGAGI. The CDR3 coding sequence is TGTGCCAGCAGCTCCCCTGGACAGGGATATTACGAGCAGTACTTC. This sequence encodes CASSSPGQGYYEQYF.

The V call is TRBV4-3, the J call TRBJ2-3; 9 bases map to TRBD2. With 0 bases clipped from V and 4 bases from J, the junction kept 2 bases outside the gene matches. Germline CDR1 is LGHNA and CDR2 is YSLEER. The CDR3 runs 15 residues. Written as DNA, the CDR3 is TGCGCCAGCAGCCAAGACGGACTAGCGTCAGATACGCAGTATTTT. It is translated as CASSQDGLASDTQYF.

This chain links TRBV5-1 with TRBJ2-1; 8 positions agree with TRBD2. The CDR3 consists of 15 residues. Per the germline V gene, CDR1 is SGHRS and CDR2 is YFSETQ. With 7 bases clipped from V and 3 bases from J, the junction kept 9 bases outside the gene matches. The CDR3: CASLKAGAGYNEQFF. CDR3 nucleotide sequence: TGCGCCAGCTTGAAAGCGGGAGCGGGCTACAATGAGCAGTTCTTC. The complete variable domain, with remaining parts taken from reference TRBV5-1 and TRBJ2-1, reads KAGVTQTPRYLIKTRGQQVTLSCSPISGHRSVSWYQQTPGQGLQFLFEYFSETQRNKGNFPGRFSGRQFSNSRSEMNVSTLELGDSALYLCASLKAGAGYNEQFFGPGTRLTVL.

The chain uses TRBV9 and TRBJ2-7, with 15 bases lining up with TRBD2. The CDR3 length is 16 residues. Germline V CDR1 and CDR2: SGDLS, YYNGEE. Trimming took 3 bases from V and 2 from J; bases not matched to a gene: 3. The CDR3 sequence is CASSGGLAGGPYEQYF. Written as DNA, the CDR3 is TGTGCCAGCAGCGGGGGACTAGCGGGAGGTCCCTACGAGCAGTACTTC.

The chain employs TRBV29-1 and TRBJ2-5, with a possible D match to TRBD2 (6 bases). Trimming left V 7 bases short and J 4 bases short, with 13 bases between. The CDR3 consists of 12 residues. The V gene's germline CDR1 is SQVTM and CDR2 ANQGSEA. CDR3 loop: CSGVLEGETQYF. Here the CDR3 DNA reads TGCAGCGGCGTTCTGGAGGGAGAGACCCAGTACTTC.

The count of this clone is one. The chain's CDR3 is CSASLETQYF. The CDR3 region has the DNA TGCAGTGCTAGTCTGGAGACCCAGTACTTC. The V call is TRBV20-1, the J call TRBJ2-5; no clear D gene. CDR1 and CDR2 from the germline V gene are DFQATT and SNEGSKA (reference sequence). The V end was cut by 3 bases, the J end by 5 bases, with 4 bases between. This CDR3 comprises 10 residues.

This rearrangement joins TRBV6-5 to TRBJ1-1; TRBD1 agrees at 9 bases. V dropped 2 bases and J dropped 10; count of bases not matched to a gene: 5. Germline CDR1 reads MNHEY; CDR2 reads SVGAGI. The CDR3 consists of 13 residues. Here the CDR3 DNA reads TGTGCCAGCAGTTACGGGACAGGGTATCGAGCTTTCTTT. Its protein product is CASSYGTGYRAFF.

CDR3 DNA: TGCGCCAGCAGCTTACGGAGGGAAAAAGAGACCCAGTACTTC. Amino acids: CASSLRREKETQYF. The J gene is TRBJ2-5, the V gene TRBV5-1, with D possibly TRBD2 on 6 matching bases. The germline gives CDR1 SGHRS, CDR2 YFSETQ. Trimming stripped 2 bases from V and 3 bases from J, with 11 bases between. This CDR3 has 14 residues.

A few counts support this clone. The DNA for the CDR3 is TGTGCCAGCAGCCCGACAGGGGTCGAGCAGTACTTC. As protein: CASSPTGVEQYF. V usage is TRBV7-2 and J usage is TRBJ2-7; 8 bases match TRBD1. The CDR3 is 12 residues long. CDR1 SGHTA and CDR2 FQGNSA come from the germline V gene. Losses at the gene ends were 5 bases for V and 6 bases for J; bases not matched to a gene: 3.

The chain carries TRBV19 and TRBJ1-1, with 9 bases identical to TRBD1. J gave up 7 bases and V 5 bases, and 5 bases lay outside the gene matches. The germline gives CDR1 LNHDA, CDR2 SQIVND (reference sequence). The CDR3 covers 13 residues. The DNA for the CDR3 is TGTGCCAGTAGTCAAACAGGGGGCGGTGAAGCTTTCTTT. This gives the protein CASSQTGGGEAFF.

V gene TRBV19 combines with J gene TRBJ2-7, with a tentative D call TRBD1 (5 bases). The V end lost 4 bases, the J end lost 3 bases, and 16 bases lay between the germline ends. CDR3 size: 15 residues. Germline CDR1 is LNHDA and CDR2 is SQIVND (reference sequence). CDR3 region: CASSRTQDGNYEQYF. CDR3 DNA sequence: TGTGCCAGTAGTAGGACACAGGACGGTAACTACGAGCAGTACTTC.